This is a list of T cell receptor beta chains from one sample in a study of T cell repertoires in cytomegalovirus infection. These TCRs' antigens remain unknown. TCRdb recomputed calls from the reads with MiXCR, one row per CDR3 protein. The data show about 890,000 distinct CDR3 sequences, with around 29% seen just once and 11% to 15% held by the top ten. Sequenced material: cultured CD8+ T cells from PBMCs, taken from culture after CMV antigen stimulation. The receptors were gathered from a human donor in good health (CMV status not recorded). Some clones in this sample may be carry-over from other donors' samples. CDR3s include the opening cysteine and the closing phenylalanine or tryptophan. Fields, in order: clone size, J gene, V gene, D gene, CDR3 protein, CDR3 DNA. D genes are given only for firm matches. Clone size appears in some rows only: once, few, many, or a class for an expanded clone.

few TRBJ2-6 TRBV18 NA CASSPPGTGRGTGANVLTF TGTGCCAGCTCACCACCTGGGACGGGCAGGGGAACTGGGGCCAACGTCCTGACTTTC
NA TRBJ1-1 TRBV7-6 NA CASSLAAGAEMNTEAFF TGTGCCAGCAGCTTAGCGGCAGGGGCCGAGATGAACACTGAAGCTTTCTTT
few TRBJ2-2 TRBV2 TRBD1 CASPRTGGNTGELFF TGTGCCAGCCCCCGGACAGGGGGCAACACCGGGGAGCTGTTTTTT
many TRBJ2-2 TRBV12-3/TRBV12-4 NA CASSFLLLGGKNGELFF TGTGCCAGCAGTTTCCTTCTTTTGGGGGGCAAGAACGGGGAGCTGTTTTTT
NA TRBJ1-2 TRBV27 NA CASSPASLGPLFGYTF TGTGCCAGCAGTCCGGCCTCCTTGGGTCCCCTATTTGGCTACACCTTC
NA TRBJ1-1 TRBV6-5 NA CASRALLNTEAFF TGTGCCAGCAGGGCCCTCTTGAACACTGAAGCTTTCTTT
NA TRBJ2-6 TRBV20-1 NA CSAREKGPSGANVLTF TGCAGTGCTAGAGAGAAGGGCCCCTCTGGGGCCAACGTCCTGACTTTC
NA TRBJ1-6 TRBV13 TRBD1 CASSRLRGQGGSPLHF TGTGCCAGCAGCCGCCTTAGGGGACAGGGTGGATCACCCCTCCACTTT
few TRBJ2-3 TRBV7-6 TRBD2 CASSLGPLAGARGDTQYF TGTGCCAGCAGCTTAGGGCCTCTAGCGGGGGCCCGGGGAGATACGCAGTATTTT
NA TRBJ2-7 TRBV12-3/TRBV12-4 NA CASSFSGGSVEQYF TGTGCCAGCAGTTTTAGTGGGGGAAGCGTCGAGCAGTACTTC
NA TRBJ1-1 TRBV7-6 NA CASCIGGATEAFF TGTGCCAGCTGCATAGGGGGGGCGACTGAAGCTTTCTTT
few TRBJ2-2 TRBV7-6 TRBD1 CASFGQGTGELFF TGTGCCTCCTTCGGACAGGGCACCGGGGAGCTGTTTTTT
NA TRBJ1-2 TRBV7-9 NA CASSSLTGLDGYTF TGTGCCAGCAGCTCCCTTACAGGGTTGGATGGCTACACCTTC
NA TRBJ2-1 TRBV10-2 NA CASSERQWAYNEQFF TGCGCCAGCAGTGAGCGACAGTGGGCCTACAATGAGCAGTTCTTC
NA TRBJ2-5 TRBV7-9 NA CASSLAGTQETQYF TGTGCCAGCAGCCTCGCGGGTACCCAAGAGACCCAGTACTTC
many TRBJ2-3 TRBV11-3 NA CASSLAPTDTQYF TGTGCCAGCAGCTTAGCCCCCACAGATACGCAGTATTTT
many TRBJ2-1 TRBV7-2 TRBD1 CASSSQGARKEEQFF TGTGCCAGCAGCTCACAGGGGGCGAGAAAGGAGGAGCAGTTCTTC
NA TRBJ2-3 TRBV2 NA CAIESFPSTDTQYF TGTGCCATAGAGTCGTTCCCTAGCACAGATACGCAGTATTTT
many TRBJ1-1 TRBV19 NA CASGGPPNTEAFF TGTGCCAGTGGCGGACCGCCGAACACTGAAGCTTTCTTT
many TRBJ1-1 TRBV7-2 NA CASSLGSLDTEAFF TGTGCCAGCAGCTTAGGCAGCCTAGACACTGAAGCTTTCTTT
NA TRBJ1-2 TRBV7-9 NA CASSSPQGGYTF TGTGCCAGCAGCTCTCCTCAGGGGGGCTACACCTTC
NA TRBJ1-5 TRBV2 NA CASSEEVSRWAQPQHF TGTGCCAGCAGTGAAGAAGTCAGTCGTTGGGCTCAGCCCCAGCATTTT
many TRBJ2-7 TRBV7-8 NA CASSLEGRAQGTYEQYF TGTGCCAGCAGCTTAGAAGGCAGGGCCCAGGGGACCTACGAGCAGTACTTC
once TRBJ2-4 TRBV10-3 NA CAISTPDKNIQYF TGTGCCATCTCCACCCCCGACAAAAACATTCAGTACTTC